These T cell receptor beta chains were read from a single sample in a study of blood T cell repertoires in COVID-19. Measured with immunoSEQ multiplex PCR; TCRdb has only the in-frame clones, and not every one. Of some 200,000 clones listed, more than 75% were seen once; the top ten hold around 5.8%. Sequenced sample: peripheral blood. All receptors come from a man in his forties with active or convalescent COVID-19. The CDR3 runs from the conserved cysteine through the conserved F or W. The D gene is left open where the match is weak. The size of a clone is reported for some rows only, either as once, few or many, or as a class for expanded clones.

d_gene	j_gene	abundance	v_gene	CDR3nt	CDR3aa
-	TRBJ1-3	-	TRBV19	TGTGCCAGTAGTTCGCAGAGGAACACCATATATTTT	CASSSQRNTIYF
-	TRBJ1-2	-	TRBV19	TGTGCCAGTAGGAGTCCCCCTCGGGGGAACTATGGCTACACCTTC	CASRSPPRGNYGYTF
TRBD2	TRBJ2-5	-	TRBV28	TGTGCCAGCAGAACTAGCGGGAAGTCGGAGACCCAGTACTTC	CASRTSGKSETQYF
TRBD1	TRBJ2-7	once	TRBV24-1	TGTGCCACCAGTGACCTCGGGACAGGCGAGCAGTACTTC	CATSDLGTGEQYF
-	TRBJ1-3	-	TRBV18	TGTGCCAGCTCACCAGAGGGTCCCCTATTCTCTGGAAACACCATATATTTT	CASSPEGPLFSGNTIYF
TRBD1	TRBJ2-4	-	TRBV2	TGTGCCAGCAAATCCTTCGGGACAGATAGCAAAAACATTCAGTACTTC	CASKSFGTDSKNIQYF
TRBD2	TRBJ2-5	-	TRBV5-1	TGCGCCAGCAGCCCCCTTAGCGGGGGGGAGACCCAGTACTTC	CASSPLSGGETQYF
-	TRBJ1-3	-	TRBV6-5	TGTGCCAGCCGACAGGCCTCTGGAAACACCATATATTTT	CASRQASGNTIYF
TRBD2	TRBJ2-2	-	TRBV3-1/TRBV3-2	TGTGCCAGCAGCCAGCGGGGGGCTAACACCGGGGAGCTGTTTTTT	CASSQRGANTGELFF
-	TRBJ2-7	-	TRBV27	TGTGCCAGCAGTTTGGGGGGAAAGCAGTACTTC	CASSLGGKQYF
-	TRBJ1-2	-	TRBV29-1	TGCAGCGCTCTTTGGGGGGATGGCTACACCTTC	CSALWGDGYTF
TRBD1	TRBJ1-3	-	TRBV23-1	TGCGCCAGCACTACCTCATTCGGGACAGGGCATTATTCTGGAAACACCATATATTTT	CASTTSFGTGHYSGNTIYF
-	TRBJ2-7	-	TRBV18	TGTGCCAGCTCATCAGGGGTAACCTCCTACGAGCAGTACTTC	CASSSGVTSYEQYF
-	TRBJ2-6	-	TRBV3-1/TRBV3-2	TGTGCCAGCAGCCCCTCAGCGGGCCGCTCTGGGGCCAACGTCCTGACTTTC	CASSPSAGRSGANVLTF
-	TRBJ2-1	-	TRBV9	TGTGCCAGCAGCGGACCGACTGATGAGCAGTTCTTC	CASSGPTDEQFF
-	TRBJ2-7	-	TRBV2	TGTGCCAGCAGTGGACAGAGCTCCTACGAGCAGTACTTC	CASSGQSSYEQYF
TRBD1	TRBJ2-7	-	TRBV29-1	TGCAGCGTTTTTGCCCCACGACAGGGCGGCTACGAGCAGTACTTC	CSVFAPRQGGYEQYF
-	TRBJ1-6	-	TRBV9	TGTGCCAGCAGCGTAGGAGCAAGGACTACCGCTAATTCACCCCTCCACTTT	CASSVGARTTANSPLHF
-	TRBJ1-3	-	TRBV18	TGTGCCAGCTCACCATTTACAAACTCTGGAAACACCATATATTTT	CASSPFTNSGNTIYF
TRBD1	TRBJ2-7	few	TRBV29-1	TGCAGCGTGACGGGACAGAACTACGAGCAGTACTTC	CSVTGQNYEQYF
-	TRBJ1-1	-	TRBV27	TGTGCCAGCAGTTTAAGATGGGCAGATGAAGCTTTCTTT	CASSLRWADEAFF
TRBD2	TRBJ2-1	-	TRBV7-3	TGTGCCAGCAGCTTAAGACTAGCGGAGCGCAATGAGCAGTTCTTC	CASSLRLAERNEQFF
-	TRBJ1-2	-	TRBV3-1/TRBV3-2	TGTGCCAGCAGCCCAGGACAAAGTGATGGCTACACCTTC	CASSPGQSDGYTF
-	TRBJ1-2	-	TRBV7-2	TGTGCCAGCAGACAGGGATATAGAAACTATGGCTACACCTTC	CASRQGYRNYGYTF
TRBD1	TRBJ2-3	-	TRBV7-2	TGTGCCAGCAGCCCCCGACAGGGCGCGACAGATACGCAGTATTTT	CASSPRQGATDTQYF
-	TRBJ2-2	-	TRBV28	TGTGCCAGCAGTTTCAGGCGGAACACCGGGGAGCTGTTTTTT	CASSFRRNTGELFF
-	TRBJ1-1	-	TRBV18	TGTGCCAGCTCATTGAAACAGGGACGCGATGACACTGAAGCTTTCTTT	CASSLKQGRDDTEAFF
-	TRBJ1-1	-	TRBV7-2	TGTGCCAGCAGCATAGGGGAGGCCACTGAAGCTTTCTTT	CASSIGEATEAFF
-	TRBJ1-1	-	TRBV4-2	TGTGCCAGCAGCCGGGAGGGGCAGGACACTGAAGCTTTCTTT	CASSREGQDTEAFF
TRBD1	TRBJ2-7	-	TRBV2	TGTGCCAGCAGTGAAGCTTGGACAGGGGTCTACGAGCAGTACTTC	CASSEAWTGVYEQYF
TRBD2	TRBJ2-5	-	TRBV4-1	TGCGCCAGCAGCCAAGAGGGGAGCGGGGCCGAAGAGACCCAGTACTTC	CASSQEGSGAEETQYF
TRBD1	TRBJ1-1	-	TRBV15	TGTGCCACCAGCAGAGAGACAGGGTCCTCGAACACTGAAGCTTTCTTT	CATSRETGSSNTEAFF
-	TRBJ1-1	-	TRBV5-1	TGCGCCAGCAGCCCCAGGGTCGAAACTGAAGCTTTCTTT	CASSPRVETEAFF
-	TRBJ1-1	-	TRBV28	TGTGCCAGCAGTTTCAGGATTATGAACACTGAAGCTTTCTTT	CASSFRIMNTEAFF
TRBD2	TRBJ2-1	-	TRBV12-5	TGTGCTAGTGGTTTGGTACTGTGGACTAGCGGGAGGGATGAGCAGTTCTTC	CASGLVLWTSGRDEQFF
-	TRBJ1-1	-	TRBV27	TGTGCCAGCGGGAGGACAAACCTGAACACTGAAGCTTTCTTT	CASGRTNLNTEAFF
TRBD1	TRBJ2-3	once	TRBV5-8	TGTGCCAGCAGCAGGGTCCCGGGACAGGGAACAGATACGCAGTATTTT	CASSRVPGQGTDTQYF